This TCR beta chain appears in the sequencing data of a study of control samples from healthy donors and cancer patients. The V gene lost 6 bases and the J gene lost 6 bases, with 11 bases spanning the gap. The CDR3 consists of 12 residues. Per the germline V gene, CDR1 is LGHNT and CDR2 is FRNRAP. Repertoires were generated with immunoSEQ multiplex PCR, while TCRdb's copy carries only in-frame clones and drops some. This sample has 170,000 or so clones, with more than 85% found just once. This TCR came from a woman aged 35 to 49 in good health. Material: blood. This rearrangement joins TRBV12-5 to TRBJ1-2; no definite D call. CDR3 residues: CASGSDAHGYTF. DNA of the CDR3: TGTGCTAGTGGCTCGGACGCTCATGGCTACACCTTC.